The 21 T cell receptor beta chains presented below share a single source sample, sequenced in a study of neurological immune-mediated disorders (dated by TCRdb to the late 2010s). Library prep was done by 5' RACE. TCRdb names Illumina HiSeq 2500 as the instrument used. Starting from the raw public reads, TCRdb applied fastp trimming at Q25, assembled clones with MiXCR and retained in-frame beta chains. Under each unique CDR3 protein, matching rows form one entry showing the most common genes and DNA. In all, the sample holds under 40,000 distinct CDR3 sequences, and 13% to 15% of those were seen once. Roughly 27% of the sample comes from the top ten. The sample was PBMCs. The receptor set was obtained from a woman aged 45 to 65 with HTLV-1-associated myelopathy (HAM/TSP).

This clonotype was seen at least ten times. The rearrangement joins TRBV6-5 to TRBJ1-2, with 8 bases aligning to TRBD1. CDR1 and CDR2 (germline): MNHEY, SVGAGI. This CDR3 comprises 13 residues. The V gene end was trimmed by 6 bases and the J gene end by 3 bases; junction bases not matched to a gene: 3. The CDR3 loop is CASSEQGDYGYTF. CDR3 DNA: TGTGCCAGCAGCGAACAGGGGGACTATGGCTACACCTTC.

The chain is built from TRBV24-1 and TRBJ2-3, with 14 bases identical to TRBD2. Germline CDR1 reads KGHDR; CDR2 reads SFDVKD. This CDR3 is 17 amino acids long. Germline trimming cut 2 bases from V and 0 bases from J; bases unmatched to any gene: 0. In nucleotides, the CDR3 is TGTGCCACCAGTGATTGGACTAGCGGGGGGAGCACAGATACGCAGTATTTT. This sequence encodes CATSDWTSGGSTDTQYF.

There are many counts of this clonotype. In nucleotides, the CDR3 is TGCGCCAGCAGCATGAATGTGGCGGGGGGGCAAGATACGCAGTATTTT. Protein: CASSMNVAGGQDTQYF. The gene calls are TRBV5-1 and TRBJ2-3; 9 bases map to TRBD2. The CDR3 spans 16 residues. The trim removed 4 bases at V and 5 bases at J, leaving 11 bases unmatched. CDR1 is SGHRS and CDR2 is YFSETQ in the germline V gene. Full variable domain (missing parts from reference TRBV5-1 and TRBJ2-3): KAGVTQTPRYLIKTRGQQVTLSCSPISGHRSVSWYQQTPGQGLQFLFEYFSETQRNKGNFPGRFSGRQFSNSRSEMNVSTLELGDSALYLCASSMNVAGGQDTQYFGPGTRLTVL.

The V gene is TRBV7-8, the J gene TRBJ1-1; TRBD1 is a possible D gene (5 bases). Germline CDR1 and CDR2: SGHVS and FQNEAQ. Trimming cost V 6 bases and J 1 base, with 15 bases left between them. CDR3 size: 15 residues. Written as DNA, the CDR3 is TGTGCCAGCAGTAGATCCCGGACACAGAACACTGAAGCTTTCTTT. Its protein is CASSRSRTQNTEAFF.

This clonotype was detected many times. The rearrangement uses TRBV6-1 and TRBJ2-5; TRBD2 agrees at 10 bases. Germline trimming cut 4 bases from V and 3 bases from J; bases unmatched to any gene: 5. The CDR3 runs 15 residues. CDR1 is MNHNS, CDR2 SASEGT, per germline. CDR3 sequence (DNA): TGTGCCAGCAGTGCGGCTAGCGGGGGAAAAGAGACCCAGTACTTC. This gives the protein CASSAASGGKETQYF.

This clonotype was observed many times. The chain recombines TRBV7-2 with TRBJ2-1; 7 positions match TRBD2. Trimming took 1 base from V and 8 from J; bases not matched to a gene: 5. The CDR3 sequence is 14 residues long. The germline CDR1 and CDR2 sequences are SGHTA and FQGNSA. CDR3 protein: CASSLDRLAHEQFF. The CDR3 DNA reads TGTGCCAGCAGCTTAGATAGACTAGCCCATGAGCAGTTCTTC.

This chain connects TRBV27 to TRBJ2-1, with 7 bases lining up with TRBD1. Germline values: CDR1 MNHEY, CDR2 SMNVEV (reference sequence). J gave up 2 bases and V 6 bases, and 7 bases lay outside the gene matches. CDR3 size: 15 residues. CDR3 DNA: TGTGCCAGCAGCGAGGGGACAGAGCCCTACAATGAGCAGTTCTTC. The encoded protein is CASSEGTEPYNEQFF.

This clonotype was seen many times. The V and J genes are TRBV12-3 or TRBV12-4 and TRBJ2-2; the D gene could be TRBD1 or TRBD2 (6 bases each). The CDR3 runs to 16 residues. V was clipped by 4 bases and J by 5 bases, with 17 bases between them. This CDR3 reads CASSSEAGGWTGELFF. CDR3 DNA: TGTGCCAGCAGTTCCGAAGCCGGGGGCTGGACCGGGGAGCTGTTTTTT.

The sample holds many counts of this clonotype. V and J are TRBV7-9 and TRBJ1-2; D is possibly TRBD1 (6 bases). V lost 1 base to trimming and J lost 0 bases, with 6 bases between them. CDR3 length: 14 amino acids. Germline CDR1 is SEHNR and CDR2 is FQNEAQ (reference sequence). This CDR3 reads CASSLGQANYGYTF. The CDR3 DNA reads as TGTGCCAGCAGCTTAGGACAGGCTAACTATGGCTACACCTTC.

This clonotype was counted ten times or more. The rearrangement uses TRBV4-3 and TRBJ1-1, with D unresolved. The CDR3 runs to 13 residues. Trimming pared 0 bases from V and 0 bases from J, leaving 2 bases between. The germline V gene has CDR1 LGHNA and CDR2 YSLEER. The CDR3 loop is CASSQEVNTEAFF. DNA for the CDR3: TGCGCCAGCAGCCAAGAGGTGAACACTGAAGCTTTCTTT.

This clonotype appeared many times. The rearrangement links TRBV15 to TRBJ1-3, with no clear D. CDR3 length: 16 residues. Between the trimmed V and J ends, which lost 0 bases and 0 bases, there was a span of 9 bases. The germline CDR1 and CDR2 sequences are LNHNV and YYDKDF (reference sequence). CDR3 protein: CATSRDRTVSGNTIYF. The DNA of the CDR3 is TGTGCCACCAGCAGAGATCGAACGGTCTCTGGAAACACCATATATTTT.

This clonotype has ten or more counts. This chain connects TRBV6-6 to TRBJ1-1; D remains unclear. Germline assignment: CDR1 MNHNY and CDR2 SVGAGI (reference sequence). The V and J ends lost 0 bases and 7 bases respectively, with 0 bases between them. This CDR3 is built from 10 residues. The CDR3 loop reads CASSYSEAFF. CDR3 coding DNA: TGTGCCAGCAGTTACTCTGAAGCTTTCTTT.

This clonotype was recorded many times. The chain joins TRBV21-1 to TRBJ2-3; the D call of TRBD1 is as the table states it, not checked on the DNA. TRBV21-1 is designated a pseudogene. CDR3 length equals 15 residues. The CDR3 here is CASRLPGSRTDTQYF. CDR3 coding DNA: TGTGCCAGTAGACTTCCCGGGAGCCGCACAGATACGCAGTATTTT.

This clonotype was detected many times. The rearrangement uses TRBV10-3 and TRBJ1-2, with D unclear. Deletions cut 6 bases from V and 1 base from J, with 12 bases between. The CDR3 has 14 residues. CDR1 is ENHRY and CDR2 is SYGVKD in the germline V gene. This CDR3 reads CAIRSSDGNYGYTF. The CDR3, as DNA: TGTGCCATCAGGTCATCGGACGGTAACTATGGCTACACCTTC.

This clonotype came up many times. This chain joins TRBV2 and TRBJ2-5; 7 nucleotides line up with TRBD1. V was clipped by 5 bases and J by 2 bases; unmatched bases: 8. Germline CDR1 and CDR2: SNHLY and FYNNEI. CDR3 length equals 15 residues. This chain's CDR3 is CASSRQGVGQETQYF. CDR3 nucleotides: TGTGCCAGCAGTCGCCAGGGGGTAGGGCAAGAGACCCAGTACTTC.

This clonotype was counted at least ten times. The junction differs from germline at one of its ends, possibly a read error. CDR3 coding DNA: TGTGCCAGCAGTCCCTCGGGAGAAAGCACAGATACGCATTATTTT. Its translation is CASSPSGESTDTHYF. V is TRBV6-4 and J is TRBJ2-3; D is perhaps TRBD2 (6 bases). The CDR3 runs to 15 residues. Per the germline V gene, CDR1 is MRHNA and CDR2 is SNTAGT.

This clonotype was recorded many times. The CDR3 protein is CSAREGGSPRNQPQHF. For the CDR3, the DNA is TGCAGTGCTAGAGAAGGCGGGTCACCCCGCAATCAGCCCCAGCATTTT. V and J are TRBV20-1 and TRBJ1-5; D gene uncertain. Germline assignment: CDR1 DFQATT and CDR2 SNEGSKA (reference sequence). Between the trimmed V and J ends, which lost 0 bases and 2 bases, there was a span of 14 bases. This CDR3 contains 16 residues.

This clonotype appeared many times. V is TRBV5-1 and J is TRBJ1-2; D is ambiguous. The CDR3 totals 14 residues. Germline lookup yields CDR1 SGHRS and CDR2 YFSETQ. Between the trimmed V and J ends, which lost 0 bases and 3 bases, there was a span of 9 bases. DNA of the CDR3: TGCGCCAGCAGCTTGGCGGGGAAGGACTATGGCTACACCTTC. This sequence encodes CASSLAGKDYGYTF.

This clonotype showed up many times. This chain links TRBV12-3 or TRBV12-4 with TRBJ1-5, with D perhaps TRBD1 (5 bases). V lost 2 bases and J lost 0, with 8 bases in between. The CDR3 is made up of 15 amino acids. CDR3 bases: TGTGCCAGCAGTTTACGACAGTCTAGCAATCAGCCCCAGCATTTT. It codes for CASSLRQSSNQPQHF.

The sample holds many counts of this clonotype. The chain uses TRBV20-1 and TRBJ2-7; D is unclear. V was pared by 1 base and J by 7 bases, with 14 bases between. CDR3 length: 13 amino acids. Germline assignment: CDR1 DFQATT and CDR2 SNEGSKA (reference sequence). The CDR3 region is CSARADPLGEQYV. CDR3 coding DNA: TGCAGTGCTAGAGCTGATCCTCTGGGGGAGCAGTACGTC.

This clonotype appeared many times. The chain recombines TRBV5-6 with TRBJ1-5; D might be TRBD1 (5 bases). V was cut by 6 bases and J by 2 bases, with 12 bases left in between. This CDR3 is built from 14 residues. The germline V gene encodes CDR1 SGHDT and CDR2 YYEEEE. In DNA form, the CDR3 reads TGTGCCAGCACACGCCGGGACGGCAATCAGCCCCAGCATTTT. It codes for CASTRRDGNQPQHF.